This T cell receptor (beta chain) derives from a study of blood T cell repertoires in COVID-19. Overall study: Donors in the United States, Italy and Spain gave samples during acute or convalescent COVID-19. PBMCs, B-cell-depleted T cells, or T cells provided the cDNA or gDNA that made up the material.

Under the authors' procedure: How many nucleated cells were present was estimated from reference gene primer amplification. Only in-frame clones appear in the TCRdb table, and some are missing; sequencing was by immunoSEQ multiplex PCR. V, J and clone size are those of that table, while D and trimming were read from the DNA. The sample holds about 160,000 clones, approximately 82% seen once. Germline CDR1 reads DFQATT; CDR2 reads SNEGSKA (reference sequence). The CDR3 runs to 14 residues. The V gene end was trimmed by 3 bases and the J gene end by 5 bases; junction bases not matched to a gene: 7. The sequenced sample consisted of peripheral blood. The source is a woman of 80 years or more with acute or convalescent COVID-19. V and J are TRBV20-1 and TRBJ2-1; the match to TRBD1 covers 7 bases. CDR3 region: CSASRAGGHNEQFF. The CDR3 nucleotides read TGCAGTGCTAGTCGGGCAGGGGGACACAATGAGCAGTTCTTC.